Listed here are 23 T cell receptor beta chains from one sample, sequenced in a study of early T cells in non-severe SARS-CoV-2 infection. Via MiXCR, TCRdb re-called the 5' RACE reads, giving one row per CDR3 protein. The table shows about 83,000 distinct CDR3 sequences, with roughly an eighth occurring only once. The sequenced material came from whole blood. The receptor set was obtained from an adult who was a healthcare worker with PCR-confirmed SARS-CoV-2 infection or an uninfected control (not recorded which).

This clonotype has at least ten counts. The genes are TRBV12-5 and TRBJ1-5; tentatively, D is TRBD1 (5 bases). The V end lost 2 bases, the J end lost 12 bases, and 11 bases lay between the germline ends. This CDR3 has 12 amino acids. Germline loops: CDR1 LGHNT, CDR2 FRNRAP. In DNA, the CDR3 is TGTGCTAGTGGTTTGACGGGGGAACGCCAGCATTTT. Translating it yields CASGLTGERQHF.

At least ten counts were recorded for this clonotype. The chain links TRBV6-1 to TRBJ2-7, with 11 bases matching TRBD1. This CDR3 comprises 14 residues. Germline V gene sequence: CDR1 MNHNS, CDR2 SASEGT. J lost 4 bases, V lost 6 bases, and 5 bases had no gene match. The CDR3 region has the DNA TGTGCCAGCAGCTTTGGGACAGGGGGTTACGAGCAGTACTTC. Its translation: CASSFGTGGYEQYF.

This clonotype was detected many times. The rearrangement uses TRBV20-1 and TRBJ1-1; the D gene is possibly TRBD1 (5 bases). This CDR3 is built from 14 residues. Between the trimmed V and J ends, which lost 2 bases and 4 bases, there was a span of 14 bases. CDR1 is DFQATT, CDR2 SNEGSKA, per germline (reference sequence). This CDR3 reads CSARRGSLGTEAFF. The CDR3 nucleotides are TGCAGTGCTAGAAGGGGTTCGCTAGGCACTGAAGCTTTCTTT.

Notes on this clonotype: A junction end diverges from the germline sequence, so it may reflect a read error. The chain has TRBV12-3 or TRBV12-4 and TRBJ1-3, with D maybe TRBD1 (5 bases). This CDR3 is 14 amino acids long. The CDR3 spells CVSSPGIAGNTIYF. The CDR3 nucleotides read TGTGTCAGCAGCCCAGGGATCGCTGGAAACACCATATATTTT.

This chain joins TRBV20-1 and TRBJ2-1; TRBD2 matches at 12 bases. This CDR3 is 17 amino acids long. CDR1 is DFQATT, CDR2 SNEGSKA, per germline (reference sequence). J gave up 0 bases and V 6 bases, and 9 bases lay outside the gene matches. The CDR3 is CSAPGLAGLSSYNEQFF. CDR3 nucleotide sequence: TGCAGTGCCCCTGGACTAGCGGGACTGAGCTCCTACAATGAGCAGTTCTTC.

The chain recombines TRBV7-3 with TRBJ2-3; TRBD2 matches 10 bases. This CDR3 region has 17 residues. CDR1 and CDR2 from the germline V gene are SGHTA and FQGTGA. V was pared by 2 bases and J by 4 bases, with 9 bases of the junction left unmatched. The CDR3: CASSLSGLAGESDTQYF. DNA of the CDR3: TGTGCCAGCAGCTTATCGGGTCTAGCGGGAGAATCAGATACGCAGTATTTT. The full variable domain, rest sourced from reference TRBV7-3 and TRBJ2-3, is GAGVSQTPSNKVTEKGKYVELRCDPISGHTALYWYRQSLGQGPEFLIYFQGTGAADDSGLPNDRFFAVRPEGSVSTLKIQRTERGDSAVYLCASSLSGLAGESDTQYFGPGTRLTVL.

The chain is built from TRBV10-3 and TRBJ2-3; 13 bases are a match to TRBD2. Germline trimming cut 10 bases from V and 0 bases from J; bases unmatched to any gene: 13. The CDR3 length is 18 residues. Germline CDR1 reads ENHRY; CDR2 reads SYGVKD. The CDR3 region has the DNA TGTGCCACACGTGGACTAGCGGGAGCCTCCACTAGCACAGATACGCAGTATTTT. Protein: CATRGLAGASTSTDTQYF.

There are a few counts of this clonotype. The gene calls are TRBV7-8 and TRBJ2-2, with a tentative D call TRBD2 (5 bases). V was shortened by 5 bases and J by 7 bases, with 20 bases between the two germline ends. Germline lookup yields CDR1 SGHVS and CDR2 FQNEAQ. This CDR3 is built from 16 residues. The CDR3 spells CASSPRTGRANGELFF. CDR3 nucleotide sequence: TGTGCCAGCAGCCCCCGTACCGGGCGGGCAAACGGGGAGCTGTTTTTT.

This clonotype was detected ten times or more. DNA for the CDR3: TGCAGCGTTGAGGGACTAGCTGGGGGGGATGAGCAGTTCTTC. It specifies CSVEGLAGGDEQFF. This rearrangement joins TRBV29-1 to TRBJ2-1; 9 nucleotides agree with TRBD2. Germline lookup yields CDR1 SQVTM and CDR2 ANQGSEA. The CDR3 covers 14 residues. Trimming cost V 3 bases and J 8 bases; bases outside gene matches: 8.

This clonotype was picked up many times. This chain uses TRBV7-9 with TRBJ1-2, with a possible D match to TRBD1 (6 bases). Germline V gene sequence: CDR1 SEHNR, CDR2 FQNEAQ (reference sequence). V gave up 1 base and J gave up 4 bases, with 13 bases separating them. The CDR3 sequence is 15 residues long. The CDR3 protein is CASSLDSARGYGYTF. CDR3 DNA sequence: TGTGCCAGCAGCTTAGATTCAGCCAGGGGCTATGGCTACACCTTC.

This rearrangement joins TRBV5-1 to TRBJ2-1, with 9 bases lining up with TRBD2. There are 16 residues in the CDR3. Germline values: CDR1 SGHRS, CDR2 YFSETQ. With V trimmed by 1 base and J by 0 bases, 2 bases remained unmatched. The DNA of the CDR3 is TGCGCCAGCAGCTTGAATAGCGGGAGCTCCTACAATGAGCAGTTCTTC. It translates to CASSLNSGSSYNEQFF. The complete variable domain, with remaining parts taken from reference TRBV5-1 and TRBJ2-1, reads KAGVTQTPRYLIKTRGQQVTLSCSPISGHRSVSWYQQTPGQGLQFLFEYFSETQRNKGNFPGRFSGRQFSNSRSEMNVSTLELGDSALYLCASSLNSGSSYNEQFFGPGTRLTVL.

In its sample, this clonotype was seen a few times. V is TRBV24-1 and J is TRBJ1-2; D not certain. V dropped 2 bases and J dropped 5 bases, with 8 bases sitting between them. Looked up from germline, CDR1 is KGHDR and CDR2 is SFDVKD. The CDR3 spans 13 residues. CDR3: CATSDSEGYGYTF. The CDR3 bases are TGTGCCACCAGTGATTCTGAAGGGTATGGCTACACCTTC.

This clonotype appeared a few times. The chain joins TRBV7-9 to TRBJ2-5; maybe TRBD2 (6 bases). Germline lookup yields CDR1 SEHNR and CDR2 FQNEAQ (reference sequence). This CDR3 is built from 14 residues. The V end lost 5 bases, the J end lost 1 base, and 11 bases lay between the germline ends. CDR3 amino acids: CASSPLALQETQYF. Here the CDR3 DNA reads TGTGCCAGCAGCCCCCTAGCGCTCCAAGAGACCCAGTACTTC.

This chain connects TRBV7-9 to TRBJ1-5, with D maybe TRBD1 (5 bases). CDR1 is SEHNR and CDR2 is FQNEAQ in the germline V gene (reference sequence). The CDR3 covers 14 residues. The ends were cut back, 1 base at V and 6 bases at J, with 10 bases in the middle. CDR3 amino acids: CASSLVGGTQPQHF. The DNA for the CDR3 is TGTGCCAGCAGCTTAGTGGGAGGGACTCAGCCCCAGCATTTT.

This clonotype was picked up a small number of times. The rearrangement joins TRBV29-1 to TRBJ1-2, with no clear D. V lost 5 bases to trimming and J lost 3 bases, with 13 bases between them. The CDR3 runs 13 residues. Germline CDR1 SQVTM, CDR2 ANQGSEA. In DNA, the CDR3 is TGCAGCGTTTGGACCGAAGCATACTATGGCTACACCTTC. Protein: CSVWTEAYYGYTF.

This clonotype came up a few times. The chain employs TRBV7-2 and TRBJ2-7; D not certain. Germline CDR1 SGHTA, CDR2 FQGNSA. V lost 5 bases, J lost 2 bases, and 13 bases lay in between. The CDR3 loop spans 14 amino acids. The CDR3 loop reads CASSPSPSAYEQYF. The CDR3 coding sequence is TGTGCCAGCAGCCCTTCACCATCAGCCTACGAGCAGTACTTC.

This clonotype was picked up a small number of times. The rearrangement links TRBV6-6 to TRBJ2-1; 14 positions agree with TRBD2. This CDR3 contains 16 residues. Trimming removed 6 bases from V and 8 bases from J; junction bases left unmatched: 9. Germline V gene sequence: CDR1 MNHNY, CDR2 SVGAGI (reference sequence). The chain's CDR3 is CASRGTSGSLKDEQFF. The CDR3, as DNA: TGTGCCAGCAGGGGGACTAGCGGGAGTCTCAAGGATGAGCAGTTCTTC.

This chain joins TRBV20-1 and TRBJ1-2; D gene unclear. Germline V gives CDR1 DFQATT, CDR2 SNEGSKA (reference sequence). Trimming cost V 0 bases and J 6 bases, with 14 bases left between them. CDR3 size: 14 residues. In DNA form, the CDR3 reads TGCAGTGCTAGAGATGTGGCTCCGGTCGATGGCTACACCTTC. The encoded protein is CSARDVAPVDGYTF.

The chain is built from TRBV29-1 and TRBJ1-1; D not certain. CDR1 and CDR2 (germline): SQVTM, ANQGSEA. The CDR3 contains 11 residues. Deletions cut 2 bases from V and 1 base from J, with 2 bases between. The CDR3 DNA is TGCAGCGTTGAACGGAACACTGAAGCTTTCTTT. Protein product: CSVERNTEAFF.

The chain couples TRBV30 to TRBJ1-6; possible D gene TRBD1, 5 bases. The V gene's germline CDR1 is GTSNPN and CDR2 SVGIG (reference sequence). The CDR3 sequence is 15 residues long. Trimming pared 1 base from V and 7 bases from J, leaving 14 bases between. The CDR3 nucleotides are TGTGCCTGGAGTGATCCGGGACGGATAAATTCACCCCTCCACTTT. This encodes CAWSDPGRINSPLHF.

The table lists this clonotype with many counts. The rearrangement uses TRBV5-1 and TRBJ1-1; 8 bases map to TRBD1. Germline V CDR1 and CDR2: SGHRS, YFSETQ. The V gene end was trimmed by 5 bases and the J gene end by 3 bases; junction bases not matched to a gene: 3. The CDR3 covers 13 residues. Here the CDR3 reads CASRQGVDTEAFF. The CDR3 DNA reads TGCGCCAGCAGACAGGGGGTGGACACTGAAGCTTTCTTT. Full variable domain (outside the CDR3, taken from reference TRBV5-1 and TRBJ1-1): KAGVTQTPRYLIKTRGQQVTLSCSPISGHRSVSWYQQTPGQGLQFLFEYFSETQRNKGNFPGRFSGRQFSNSRSEMNVSTLELGDSALYLCASRQGVDTEAFFGQGTRLTVV.

The sample holds a few counts of this clonotype. The rearrangement joins TRBV19 to TRBJ2-2; D unresolved. The CDR3 is 14 amino acids. V lost 7 bases, J lost 4 bases, and 13 bases lay in between. The germline CDR1 and CDR2 sequences are LNHDA and SQIVND (reference sequence). CDR3 in DNA: TGTGCCAGTAACAGCCGATCGGGCACCGGGGAGCTGTTTTTT. Translated, it gives CASNSRSGTGELFF.

This clonotype was counted a few times. V usage is TRBV5-5 and J usage is TRBJ2-5, with TRBD2 identical over 8 bases. This CDR3 contains 17 residues. CDR1 is SGHKS and CDR2 is YYEKEE in the germline V gene (reference sequence). J gave up 3 bases and V 4 bases, and 14 bases lay outside the gene matches. The CDR3 DNA is TGTGCCAGCAGCCCCTTCCCGGGAGGGACTACGGAAGAGACCCAGTACTTC. This sequence encodes CASSPFPGGTTEETQYF. Full variable domain (rest looked up from reference TRBV5-5 and TRBJ2-5): DAGVTQSPTHLIKTRGQQVTLRCSPISGHKSVSWYQQVLGQGPQFIFQYYEKEERGRGNFPDRFSARQFPNYSSELNVNALLLGDSALYLCASSPFPGGTTEETQYFGPGTRLLVL.